These 15 T cell receptor beta chains were sequenced from one sample in a study of cytomegalovirus exposure and HLA in healthy donors. Use of 60 Vbeta and 13 Jbeta primers characterized the PCR. Sequencing was performed with immunoSEQ multiplex PCR; in TCRdb, only in-frame clones are kept and a portion is missing. The repertoire consists of about 140,000 clones, with roughly 78% occurring once and the leading ten covering around 3%. Sequencing was done on a sample of PBMCs. These receptors originate from a man younger than 35 in good health and CMV-seropositive.

About this clone: Relative to the germline gene, one junction end is altered; a read error may explain this. The rearrangement uses TRBV5-1 and TRBJ1-4; D ambiguous. Germline assignment: CDR1 SGHRS and CDR2 YFSETQ. This CDR3 has 15 amino acids. CDR3 nucleotides: TGTGCCAGCAGCCCGTACAAGCTCGGGGTTGAAAAACTGTTTTTT. Translation: CASSPYKLGVEKLFF.

This chain uses TRBV28 with TRBJ1-2; possible D gene TRBD1, 6 bases. The CDR3 has 14 amino acids. The germline V and J ends were trimmed by 3 bases and 2 bases, with 10 bases remaining between them. Per germline, CDR1 MDHEN and CDR2 SYDVKM. The CDR3 nucleotides read TGTGCCAGCAGTTTTGGGACACCCAACTATGGCTACACCTTC. Its translation: CASSFGTPNYGYTF.

This clone appeared a single time. This chain joins TRBV5-6 and TRBJ1-1, with D perhaps matching TRBD1 (5 bases). The CDR3 covers 15 residues. Trimming took off 4 bases at V and 2 bases at J, with 15 bases between the two ends. Germline loops: CDR1 SGHDT, CDR2 YYEEEE. The CDR3 sequence: CASSLLRGLNTEAFF. The CDR3, as DNA: TGTGCCAGCAGCCTCTTAAGGGGACTAAACACTGAAGCTTTCTTT.

This rearrangement joins TRBV10-2 to TRBJ1-5, with D unresolved. The CDR3 loop spans 12 amino acids. Germline loops: CDR1 WSHSY, CDR2 SAAADI. The V end was cut by 6 bases, the J end by 6 bases, with 9 bases between. CDR3 amino acids: CASRASGQPQHF. The DNA of the CDR3 is TGCGCCAGCAGGGCCTCGGGTCAGCCCCAGCATTTT.

This rearrangement joins TRBV29-1 to TRBJ1-4; 8 nucleotides align to TRBD1. This CDR3 has 17 amino acids. In germline, CDR1 is SQVTM, CDR2 ANQGSEA. The junction had 9 bases not matched to a gene; V was cut back by 1 base and J by 2 bases. CDR3 sequence reads: CSVEARGLGGTNEKLFF. The CDR3 coding sequence is TGCAGCGTTGAAGCCAGGGGGCTGGGGGGGACTAATGAAAAACTGTTTTTT.

V usage is TRBV28 and J usage is TRBJ1-2, with 7 bases lining up with TRBD1. Trimming cost V 1 base and J 8 bases; bases outside gene matches: 25. This CDR3 comprises 20 residues. From germline, CDR1 is MDHEN and CDR2 SYDVKM. This CDR3 is CASSLYHLVTGTDRGGGYTF. CDR3 nucleotide sequence: TGTGCCAGCAGTTTATACCATCTTGTGACCGGGACAGACCGTGGCGGGGGCTACACCTTC.

The genes are TRBV7-8 and TRBJ2-1; TRBD2 agrees at 7 bases. The V and J ends lost 4 bases and 0 bases, in that order; junction bases with no gene match: 3. This CDR3 comprises 15 residues. The germline gives CDR1 SGHVS, CDR2 FQNEAQ. The CDR3 region has the DNA TGTGCCAGCAGCTCTAGGGAGGGCTCCTACAATGAGCAGTTCTTC. Residues: CASSSREGSYNEQFF.

The chain is built from TRBV5-1 and TRBJ2-3, with 9 nucleotides matching TRBD1. The germline V gene has CDR1 SGHRS and CDR2 YFSETQ. The CDR3 totals 15 residues. V shed 2 bases, J shed 2 bases, and the junction held 3 bases outside the gene matches. CDR3 bases: TGCGCCAGCAGCTTAGGACAGGGGTACACAGATACGCAGTATTTT. Its translation is CASSLGQGYTDTQYF.

The rearrangement uses TRBV6-1 and TRBJ1-4; 7 nucleotides agree with TRBD1. The length of the CDR3 is 14 residues. The J segment lost 7 bases and the V segment lost 4 bases, leaving 6 bases of the junction unmatched. CDR1 and CDR2 from the germline V gene are MNHNS and SASEGT. The chain's CDR3 is CASSATGWLEKLFF. DNA for the CDR3: TGTGCCAGCAGTGCGACAGGGTGGCTTGAAAAACTGTTTTTT.

This CDR3 reads CASRSGSYEQYF. The CDR3 DNA is TGTGCCAGCAGGTCAGGGTCCTACGAGCAGTACTTC. The chain uses TRBV27 and TRBJ2-5; a possible D gene is TRBD1 (5 bases). The end of the DNA fits TRBJ2-7 better, so the J call may be wrong. This CDR3 has 12 amino acids. Germline CDR1 reads MNHEY; CDR2 reads SMNVEV (reference sequence).

This clone turned up a few times. This rearrangement joins TRBV27 to TRBJ2-1; TRBD1 matches 7 bases. The CDR3 has 15 residues. Per the germline V gene, CDR1 is MNHEY and CDR2 is SMNVEV (reference sequence). The ends lost 5 bases at V and 2 bases at J; junction bases unmatched: 6. CDR3 sequence (DNA): TGTGCCAGCAGTGTAACAGGGGTAACCTACAATGAGCAGTTCTTC. As protein: CASSVTGVTYNEQFF.

Worth noting for this clone: Compared with germline, one end of the junction differs, possibly owing to a read error. The chain employs TRBV5-1 and TRBJ1-2; D is possibly TRBD1 (5 bases). CDR1 is SGHRS and CDR2 is YFSETQ in the germline V gene. This CDR3 has 12 amino acids. CDR3 sequence: CASSLASGSKAF. The CDR3, as DNA: TGCGCCAGCAGCTTGGCTTCAGGGTCTAAAGCCTTC.

The chain joins TRBV4-1 to TRBJ2-1; TRBD1 might be the D (5 bases). Germline V gene data show CDR1 as MGHRA and CDR2 as YSYEKL. This CDR3 is 15 amino acids long. V shed 4 bases and J shed 6 bases, with 16 bases lying between them. DNA for the CDR3: TGCGCCAGCAGCCCGATCCAGGGTCAAGGCAATGAGCAGTTCTTC. Translated: CASSPIQGQGNEQFF.

This chain connects TRBV29-1 to TRBJ1-1; D is undetermined. CDR3 length equals 13 residues. Germline loops: CDR1 SQVTM, CDR2 ANQGSEA. V dropped 2 bases and J dropped 1 base, with 8 bases sitting between them. This chain's CDR3 is CSVESRSNTEAFF. In DNA form, the CDR3 reads TGCAGCGTTGAATCTAGGTCGAACACTGAAGCTTTCTTT. Filled out from reference TRBV29-1 and TRBJ1-1, the complete variable domain reads SAVISQKPSRDICQRGTSLTIQCQVDSQVTMMFWYRQQPGQSLTLIATANQGSEATYESGFVIDKFPISRPNLTFSTLTVSNMSPEDSSIYLCSVESRSNTEAFFGQGTRLTVV.

The chain carries TRBV6-1 and TRBJ1-1; 10 bases match TRBD1. V gave up 1 base and J gave up 6 bases; unmatched junction bases: 11. The length of the CDR3 is 17 residues. Germline V gene sequence: CDR1 MNHNS, CDR2 SASEGT. The CDR3 DNA is TGTGCCAGCAGTGAAGGACAGGGGGCGCCGAGGGGCCCTGAAGCTTTCTTT. It translates to CASSEGQGAPRGPEAFF.